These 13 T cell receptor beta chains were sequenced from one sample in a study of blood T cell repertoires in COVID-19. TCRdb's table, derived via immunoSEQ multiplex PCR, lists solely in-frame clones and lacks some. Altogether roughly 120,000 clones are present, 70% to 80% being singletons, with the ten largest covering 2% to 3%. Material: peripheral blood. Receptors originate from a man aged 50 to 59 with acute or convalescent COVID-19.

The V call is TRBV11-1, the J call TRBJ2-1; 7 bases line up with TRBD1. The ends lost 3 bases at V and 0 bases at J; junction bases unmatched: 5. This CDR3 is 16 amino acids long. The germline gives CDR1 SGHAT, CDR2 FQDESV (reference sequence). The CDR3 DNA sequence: TGTGCCAGCAGCTTGTGGGACAGCCTCTCCTACAATGAGCAGTTCTTC. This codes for CASSLWDSLSYNEQFF. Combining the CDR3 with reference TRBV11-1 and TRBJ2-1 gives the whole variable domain EAEVAQSPRYKITEKSQAVAFWCDPISGHATLYWYRQILGQGPELLVQFQDESVVDDSQLPKDRFSAERLKGVDSTLKIQPAELGDSAMYLCASSLWDSLSYNEQFFGPGTRLTVL.

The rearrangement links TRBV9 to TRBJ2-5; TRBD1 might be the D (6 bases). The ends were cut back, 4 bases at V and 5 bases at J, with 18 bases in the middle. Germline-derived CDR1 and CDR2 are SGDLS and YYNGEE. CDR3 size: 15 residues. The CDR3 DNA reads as TGTGCCAGCAGCTCTGAGGGGGATAGAGGGGAGACCCAGTACTTC. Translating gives CASSSEGDRGETQYF.

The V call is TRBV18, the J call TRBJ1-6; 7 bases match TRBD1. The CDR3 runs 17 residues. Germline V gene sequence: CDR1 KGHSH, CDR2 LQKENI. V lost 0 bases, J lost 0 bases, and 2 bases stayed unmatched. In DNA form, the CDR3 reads TGTGCCAGCTCACCACCGGACAGGAGCTCCTATAATTCACCCCTCCACTTT. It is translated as CASSPPDRSSYNSPLHF.

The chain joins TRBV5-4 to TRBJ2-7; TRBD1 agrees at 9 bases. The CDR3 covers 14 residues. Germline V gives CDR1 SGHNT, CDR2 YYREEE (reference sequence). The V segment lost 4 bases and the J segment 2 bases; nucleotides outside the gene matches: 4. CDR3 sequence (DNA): TGTGCCAGCAGCGCGGGACAGGGCGCCTACGAGCAGTACTTC. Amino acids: CASSAGQGAYEQYF.

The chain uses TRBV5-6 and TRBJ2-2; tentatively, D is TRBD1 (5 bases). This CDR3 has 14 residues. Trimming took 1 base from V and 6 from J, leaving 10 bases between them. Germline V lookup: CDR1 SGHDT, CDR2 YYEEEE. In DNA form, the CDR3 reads TGTGCCAGCAGCTTGTTATCAGGGCCCGGGGAGCTGTTTTTT. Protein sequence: CASSLLSGPGELFF.

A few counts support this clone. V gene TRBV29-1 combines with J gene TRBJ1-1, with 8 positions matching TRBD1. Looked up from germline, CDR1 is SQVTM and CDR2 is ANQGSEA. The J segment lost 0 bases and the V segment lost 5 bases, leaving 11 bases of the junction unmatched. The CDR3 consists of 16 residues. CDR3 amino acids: CSVRQGIFLMNTEAFF. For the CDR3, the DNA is TGCAGCGTTCGACAGGGGATTTTTCTGATGAACACTGAAGCTTTCTTT.

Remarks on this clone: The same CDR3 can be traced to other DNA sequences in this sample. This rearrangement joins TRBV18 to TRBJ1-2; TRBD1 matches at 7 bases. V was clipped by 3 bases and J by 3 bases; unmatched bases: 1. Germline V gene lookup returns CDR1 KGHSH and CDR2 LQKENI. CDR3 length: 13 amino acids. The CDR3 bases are TGTGCCAGCTCACCTGGACAGGACTATGGCTACACCTTC. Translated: CASSPGQDYGYTF.

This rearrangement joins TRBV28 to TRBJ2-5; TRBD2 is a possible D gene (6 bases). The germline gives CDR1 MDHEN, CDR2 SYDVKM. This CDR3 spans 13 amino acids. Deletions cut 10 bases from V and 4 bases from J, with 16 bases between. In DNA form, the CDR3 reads TGTGCCAAACACGGGAGTCCGGGAGAGACCCAGTACTTC. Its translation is CAKHGSPGETQYF.

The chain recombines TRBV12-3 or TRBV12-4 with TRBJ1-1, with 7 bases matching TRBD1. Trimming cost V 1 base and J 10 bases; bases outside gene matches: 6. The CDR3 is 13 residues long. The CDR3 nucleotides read TGTGCCAGCAGTTTAGGGGGACAGAGGGCAGCTTTCTTT. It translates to CASSLGGQRAAFF.

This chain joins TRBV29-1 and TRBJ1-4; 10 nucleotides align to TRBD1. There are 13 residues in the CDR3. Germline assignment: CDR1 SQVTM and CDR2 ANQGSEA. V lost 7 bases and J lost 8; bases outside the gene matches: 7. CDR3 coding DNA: TGCAGCGCCGTCCCGGACAGGGGGGAAAAACTGTTTTTT. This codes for CSAVPDRGEKLFF. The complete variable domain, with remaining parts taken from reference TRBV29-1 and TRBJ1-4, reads SAVISQKPSRDICQRGTSLTIQCQVDSQVTMMFWYRQQPGQSLTLIATANQGSEATYESGFVIDKFPISRPNLTFSTLTVSNMSPEDSSIYLCSAVPDRGEKLFFGSGTQLSVL.

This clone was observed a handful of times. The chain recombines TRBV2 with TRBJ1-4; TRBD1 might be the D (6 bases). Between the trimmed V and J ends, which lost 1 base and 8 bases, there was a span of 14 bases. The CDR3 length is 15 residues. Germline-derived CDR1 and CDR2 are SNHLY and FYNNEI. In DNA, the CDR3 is TGTGCCAGCAGTGAAGAGGGGACAAGGCCAGAAAAACTGTTTTTT. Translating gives CASSEEGTRPEKLFF.

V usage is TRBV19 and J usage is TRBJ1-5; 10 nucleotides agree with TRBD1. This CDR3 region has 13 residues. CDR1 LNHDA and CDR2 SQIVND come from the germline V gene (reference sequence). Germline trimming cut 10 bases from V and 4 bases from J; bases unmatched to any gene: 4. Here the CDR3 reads CATEDRGNQPQHF. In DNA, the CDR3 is TGTGCCACCGAGGACAGGGGGAATCAGCCCCAGCATTTT.

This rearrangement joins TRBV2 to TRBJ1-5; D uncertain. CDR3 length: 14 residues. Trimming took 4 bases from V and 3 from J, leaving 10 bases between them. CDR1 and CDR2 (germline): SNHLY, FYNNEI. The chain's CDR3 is CASSVSGNNQPQHF. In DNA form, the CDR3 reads TGTGCCAGCAGTGTCTCGGGGAACAATCAGCCCCAGCATTTT.